These T cell receptor beta chains were read from a single sample in a study of blood T cell repertoires in COVID-19. Profiling relied on immunoSEQ multiplex PCR, and the TCRdb table lists in-frame clones only, not all of them. The sample yields 310,000 or so clones, over 75% seen once. Sequenced input: PBMCs or T cells enriched from blood (not recorded which). These receptors were obtained from a woman in her 40s who had recovered from COVID-19. Each CDR3 is given with its conserved first and last residue. Fields, in order: clone size, V gene, J gene, D gene, CDR3 DNA, CDR3 protein. The D gene is left open where the match is weak. Some rows mark clone size as missing; the rest say once, few, many or name a class of expanded clone.

-,TRBV19,TRBJ1-2,-,TGTGCCAGTAGTATAGATTCCTGGGCCCTTTATGGCTACACCTTC,CASSIDSWALYGYTF
-,TRBV19,TRBJ2-3,TRBD2,TGTGCCAGTAGTATTCAGGGTAGCGGGAGGGGCACAGATACGCAGTATTTT,CASSIQGSGRGTDTQYF
few,TRBV20-1,TRBJ2-1,-,TGCAGTGCTAGAGATCTCGATGAGCAGTTCTTC,CSARDLDEQFF
-,TRBV19,TRBJ2-1,-,TGTGCCAGTAGTATAGGCGGGCTAGTTTCTGGTGAGCAGTTCTTC,CASSIGGLVSGEQFF
medium-sized,TRBV7-9,TRBJ1-5,-,TGTGCCAGCAGCCCACTTCTACCCGTTCAGCCCCAGCATTTT,CASSPLLPVQPQHF
-,TRBV18,TRBJ2-2,-,TGTGCCAGCTCACCGCTAGCCATAAACACCGGGGAGCTGTTTTTT,CASSPLAINTGELFF
-,TRBV12-3/TRBV12-4,TRBJ2-7,TRBD1,TGTGCCTCGAAAGGGACAGGGCAGGTCGAGCAGTACTTC,CASKGTGQVEQYF
-,TRBV5-1,TRBJ1-1,-,TGCGCCAGCAGCTTAGAAAGCCAGGCCCTTGAAGCTTTCTTT,CASSLESQALEAFF
-,TRBV27,TRBJ2-2,-,TGTGCCAGCAGTAAGGGACTGAACACCGGGGAGCTGTTTTTT,CASSKGLNTGELFF
-,TRBV19,TRBJ2-5,-,TGTGCCAGTAGTATTAACAGAGAGACCCAGTACTTC,CASSINRETQYF
-,TRBV6-6,TRBJ1-5,-,TGTGCCAGCAGTTATCGTTGGCAACCCCAGCATTTT,CASSYRWQPQHF
-,TRBV9,TRBJ1-5,-,TGTGCCAGCAGCGTAGGGGGACGGAGGGATCAGCCCCAGCATTTT,CASSVGGRRDQPQHF
-,TRBV7-3,TRBJ2-1,-,TGTGCCAGCAGCTTAATTGCGGGATTGTACAATGAGCAGTTCTTC,CASSLIAGLYNEQFF
-,TRBV24-1,TRBJ2-1,-,TGTGCCACCAGTGAAGGCGGGCTAGTGGGCAATGAGCAGTTCTTC,CATSEGGLVGNEQFF
-,TRBV30,TRBJ2-3,TRBD2,TGTGCCGGGACTAGCGGGGGGAAATGGGGCACAGATACGCAGTATTTT,CAGTSGGKWGTDTQYF
-,TRBV28,TRBJ2-7,TRBD2,TGTGCCAGCAGACCCTGGACTAGCGGGTACGAGCAGTACTTC,CASRPWTSGYEQYF
-,TRBV7-6,TRBJ2-5,TRBD2,TGTGCCAGCAGCGTAGGACTAGCGGGGACTCAAGAGACCCAGTACTTC,CASSVGLAGTQETQYF
-,TRBV7-6,TRBJ2-2,-,TGTGCCAGCAGCTTCCTCGGAGACACCGGGGAGCTGTTTTTT,CASSFLGDTGELFF
-,TRBV18,TRBJ2-3,-,TGTGCCAGCTCACCCCTGGGGGGAGATACGCAGTATTTT,CASSPLGGDTQYF
once,TRBV10-3,TRBJ2-7,TRBD1,TGTGCCATCAGCCGGGACAGGGGTCCCTACGAGCAGTACTTC,CAISRDRGPYEQYF
-,TRBV5-1,TRBJ2-7,-,TGCGCCAGCAGCTTGGGAGTCAGGGCGGCTGTCTACGAGCAGTACTTC,CASSLGVRAAVYEQYF
-,TRBV27,TRBJ1-4,-,TGTGCCAGCTCGGACGGGGCAACTAATGAAAAACTGTTTTTT,CASSDGATNEKLFF
-,TRBV7-2,TRBJ2-1,-,TGTGCCAGCAGCTTAGCTTGGTCACAGTACAATGAGCAGTTCTTC,CASSLAWSQYNEQFF
-,TRBV7-3,TRBJ2-7,-,TGTGCCAGCAGCCGAAATACGGGGAGCGAGCAGTACTTC,CASSRNTGSEQYF
-,TRBV14,TRBJ2-7,TRBD1,TGTGCCAGCAGCCAAGCAACCGGGACAGGGACCTACGAGCAGTACTTC,CASSQATGTGTYEQYF
-,TRBV10-3,TRBJ2-3,TRBD2,TGTGCCATCAGTGGGACTAGCCGCACAGATACGCAGTATTTT,CAISGTSRTDTQYF
-,TRBV19,TRBJ1-5,TRBD1,TGTGCCAGTCGAGAAACGACAGGGTATAGCAATCAGCCCCAGCATTTT,CASRETTGYSNQPQHF
once,TRBV4-1,TRBJ1-2,-,TGCGCCAGCAGCCAAGTGGGCGACGACTACGGCTACACCTTC,CASSQVGDDYGYTF
-,TRBV7-3,TRBJ1-1,-,TGTGCCAGCAGCCCCACCGGGAGCGGTGCTAAAGCTTTCTTT,CASSPTGSGAKAFF
-,TRBV13,TRBJ2-7,TRBD2,TGTGCCAGCAGCCCCCGTGGACTAGCGGGAGTTGAGCAGTACTTC,CASSPRGLAGVEQYF
-,TRBV3-1/TRBV3-2,TRBJ1-2,-,TGTGCCAGCAGCCAACTATTTCAGGACTATGGCTACACCTTC,CASSQLFQDYGYTF
-,TRBV9,TRBJ2-7,-,TGTGCCAGCAGCGTAGGGGCCCTGGCAGGGGCCTACGAGCAGTACTTC,CASSVGALAGAYEQYF
once,TRBV7-2,TRBJ2-5,TRBD1,TGTGCCAGCAGCTTAGCGACAGGGGAGGAGACCCAGTACTTC,CASSLATGEETQYF
-,TRBV7-9,TRBJ1-2,-,TGTGCCAGCAGCTTCGGGGAGGACTATGGCTACACCTTC,CASSFGEDYGYTF